This TCR beta chain was sequenced during a study of TIL therapy for anti-PD-1-resistant metastatic lung cancer (dated by TCRdb to 2020 to 2023). With respect to the entire study: Tumors were collected before any PD-1/PD-L1 blockade, after which patients were given nivolumab, and patients who progressed were given lymphodepletion, an infusion of expanded TIL and IL-2. Enrolled patients had a median age of roughly 50 years (range roughly 35-85) and a median tumor PD-L1 proportion score of approximately 6%. Most of the cohort had lung adenocarcinoma, including a handful of EGFR-mutant tumors and two ALK-rearranged tumors, and half of the patients were either current or former smokers. Across the cohort, whole-exome sequencing showed a median non-synonymous tumor mutation burden of less than 1.7 mutations per megabase. T cell receptor beta sequencing of tumor and peripheral blood served to follow clonotypes across the tumor, the expanded TIL product, and serial blood samples.

Notes on this clone: Its antigen is still unknown. No base-level quality is on record; no much larger clone is a single base apart.

Beyond this particular receptor, the publication reports: Infused TIL clonotypes partially replaced the baseline peripheral repertoire then decayed over months, with no apparent association between persistence and response. Because the cohort was highly selected, with more treatment-naive, never-smoker and oncogene-addicted patients than is typical, generalizability is limited. The study protocol defined all tumor marker inferences as exploratory.

The meaning of the sample's time point label: pre-treatment sample, taken before nivolumab and TIL therapy. Adults with stage 4 NSCLC were enrolled in a dual-center phase I trial from October 2017 to early 2020. Samples came from a single-arm, open-label phase I trial of tumor-infiltrating lymphocyte therapy with nivolumab in advanced non-small cell lung cancer. Mononuclear cells from blood collected in EDTA tubes were isolated on a Ficoll gradient and snap-frozen as pellets, and DNA was then extracted using a Qiagen mini-prep kit. TCR beta CDR3 regions were amplified from genomic DNA with the immunoSEQ v3 hsTCRB kit using bias-controlled multiplex PCR. TCR libraries were sequenced on an Illumina NextSeq 500 to 2 million to 2.5 million read pairs for survey level or roughly 4.5-6.5 million for deep level. The authors processed their data as follows. The immunoSEQ Analyzer software assigned V, D and J genes, filtered out non-productive sequences, and reported clonality. Repertoires were compared by productive Simpson clonality and by the Morisita overlap index of productive TRB rearrangements between infused TIL and blood. For each clone in blood, the absolute clonotype count was estimated by multiplying the lymphocyte count by the CD3+ fraction and by the clone's productive frequency. This immuneACCESS table, as held by TCRdb, lists in-frame sequences with V and J called but not all clones. Of the missing ones, under half trace to an unresolved V gene in checked studies; the others have no known cause. That table furnishes V, J and clone size, whereas the DNA furnished D and trimming. The sample records tens of thousands of clones, over 70% of which are singletons. Nearly 2% of the sample goes to the ten largest clones.

CDR1 and CDR2 are drawn from the germline V gene: MNHNS, SASEGT. Trimming leaves V shorter by 1 base and J shorter by 3 bases, with the junction holding 1 base beyond the gene matches. From cysteine to phenylalanine, the CDR3 is 15 amino acids long. Only the CDR3 region is kept as DNA, spanning 45 bases read in frame from base 1. The V and J genes are TRBV6-1 and TRBJ1-4; 8 bases in the junction line up with TRBD1. The TCR was taken from a person aged 30 to 80 with non-small cell lung cancer. The input for sequencing was blood, taken at baseline. The nucleotides read TGTGCCAGCAGTGAAGACAGGGGGTCTAATGAAAAACTGTTTTTT. This codes for CASSEDRGSNEKLFF.